These 28 T cell receptor beta chains were all obtained from the same sample, sequenced in a study of vaccination effects on CD4 cells after COVID-19. Only in-frame clones appear in the TCRdb table, and some are missing; sequencing was by immunoSEQ multiplex PCR. The table has 29,000 or so clones, 74% seen once. Antigen-specific CD4+ T cells expanded by the ViraFEST assay with viral peptide pools were then sequenced. Once cultured for roughly 10 days, the cells underwent separation to obtain CD4+ T cells. Each participant was given two doses of one vaccine (BNT162b2 or mRNA-1273). No antigen has been assigned to these receptors. This sample comprised CD4+ T cells from PBMCs cultured with HCoV-OC43 spike peptides, obtained after COVID-19 vaccination. Subset: HCoV-OC43 spike overlapping peptide pool stimulation. These receptors originate from a human donor who received a COVID-19 vaccine.

The chain links TRBV6-5 to TRBJ1-1, with D hard to call. In germline, CDR1 is MNHEY, CDR2 SVGAGI. The CDR3 extends over 16 amino acids. V was clipped by 0 bases and J by 1 base, with 12 bases between them. CDR3 bases: TGTGCCAGCAGTTACTCGACGGTAGGAACGAACACTGAAGCTTTCTTT. This translates into CASSYSTVGTNTEAFF.

V and J are TRBV11-2 and TRBJ2-7; TRBD2 matches 13 bases. V lost 4 bases and J lost 3; bases outside the gene matches: 6. There are 16 residues in the CDR3. The germline CDR1 and CDR2 sequences are SGHAT and FQNNGV. CDR3 region: CASSSRLAGGLYEQYF. The DNA of the CDR3 is TGTGCCAGCAGCTCCCGACTAGCGGGGGGACTCTACGAGCAGTACTTC.

Written as DNA, the CDR3 is TGCGCCAGCAGCTTGGGGGATCCCCTCTCTGGAAACACCATATATTTT. It encodes CASSLGDPLSGNTIYF. V gene TRBV5-1 combines with J gene TRBJ1-3, with unresolved D. This CDR3 comprises 16 residues. Germline CDR1 reads SGHRS; CDR2 reads YFSETQ. Trimming took 0 bases from V and 0 from J, leaving 10 bases between them.

This chain links TRBV19 with TRBJ1-6, with 7 bases matching TRBD1. CDR1 and CDR2 (germline): LNHDA, SQIVND (reference sequence). Losses at the gene ends were 5 bases for V and 8 bases for J; bases not matched to a gene: 9. The CDR3 is 15 residues long. The DNA of the CDR3 is TGTGCCAGTAGTGCCCAGGGGGAGAGGCATTCACCCCTCCACTTT. Amino acids: CASSAQGERHSPLHF.

The chain's CDR3 is CASSSRDANTGELFF. For the CDR3, the DNA is TGTGCCAGCTCGTCCCGGGACGCGAACACCGGGGAGCTGTTTTTT. The gene calls are TRBV18 and TRBJ2-2; D tentatively fits TRBD1 or TRBD2 (5 bases each). The CDR3 is made up of 15 amino acids. Trimming took off 6 bases at V and 0 bases at J, with 11 bases between the two ends. The germline gives CDR1 KGHSH, CDR2 LQKENI.

The chain has TRBV12-3 or TRBV12-4 and TRBJ1-2, with D possibly matching TRBD1 (5 bases). Trimming took 6 bases from V and 7 from J, leaving 9 bases between them. This CDR3 spans 11 amino acids. As DNA, the CDR3 is TGTGCCAGCAGCCCAGGGTCTGGCTACACCTTC. This sequence encodes CASSPGSGYTF.

V gene TRBV5-1 combines with J gene TRBJ2-3; tentative D call: TRBD1 (5 bases). The germline CDR1 and CDR2 sequences are SGHRS and YFSETQ. The CDR3 spans 14 residues. With 4 bases removed from V and 5 bases from J, the gap between germline ends came to 14 bases. The DNA of the CDR3 is TGCGCCAGCAGCGGGCAACAGGCGAGAGATACGCAGTATTTT. Translation: CASSGQQARDTQYF.

The chain uses TRBV6-2 or TRBV6-3 and TRBJ2-1, with 8 bases fitting TRBD2. J was trimmed by 6 bases and V by 4 bases; bases with no gene match: 17. Germline V gene lookup returns CDR1 MNHEY and CDR2 SVGEGT. The CDR3 consists of 18 residues. The CDR3 DNA reads TGTGCCAGCAGTTGGTCAGGGGCGGTCAGACTAGCGCTCAATGAGCAGTTCTTC. This sequence encodes CASSWSGAVRLALNEQFF.

The V and J genes are TRBV5-1 and TRBJ1-1; 9 bases line up with TRBD1. The CDR3 spans 16 residues. Germline V CDR1 and CDR2: SGHRS, YFSETQ. Germline trimming cut 0 bases from V and 5 bases from J; bases unmatched to any gene: 8. The CDR3: CASSLARDRVDTEAFF. The CDR3 DNA reads as TGCGCCAGCAGCTTGGCCAGGGACAGGGTTGATACTGAAGCTTTCTTT.

V gene TRBV11-2 combines with J gene TRBJ1-5; 7 bases agree with TRBD1. This CDR3 has 15 amino acids. Trimming cost V 1 base and J 3 bases; bases outside gene matches: 3. The germline CDR1 and CDR2 sequences are SGHAT and FQNNGV. The CDR3 here is CASSLAGTVNQPQHF. In DNA form, the CDR3 reads TGTGCCAGCAGCTTAGCCGGGACAGTCAATCAGCCCCAGCATTTT.

The V call is TRBV27, the J call TRBJ1-2; 8 bases align to TRBD1. This CDR3 region has 14 residues. Unmatched junction bases numbered 7, after V lost 6 bases and J lost 4 bases. Germline values: CDR1 MNHEY, CDR2 SMNVEV (reference sequence). In DNA, the CDR3 is TGTGCCAGCAGCCGCGGACAGGGACGCTATGGCTACACCTTC. Protein: CASSRGQGRYGYTF.

This rearrangement joins TRBV2 to TRBJ2-2, with no clear D. The CDR3 loop spans 12 amino acids. CDR1 and CDR2 (germline): SNHLY, FYNNEI. V was shortened by 2 bases and J by 7 bases, with 5 bases between the two germline ends. The CDR3 sequence is CASSELVGELFF. CDR3 bases: TGTGCCAGCAGTGAACTTGTCGGGGAGCTGTTTTTT.

The chain is built from TRBV6-6 and TRBJ2-1, with D tentatively TRBD1 (5 bases). Trimming took off 8 bases at V and 4 bases at J, with 12 bases between the two ends. Germline-derived CDR1 and CDR2 are MNHNY and SVGAGI (reference sequence). The CDR3 contains 13 residues. The CDR3 sequence: CASREDIYNEQFF. The DNA for the CDR3 is TGTGCCAGCCGAGAGGACATTTACAATGAGCAGTTCTTC.

This chain links TRBV2 with TRBJ2-5; maybe TRBD2 (5 bases). This CDR3 is 12 amino acids long. Germline V gene lookup returns CDR1 SNHLY and CDR2 FYNNEI. Between the trimmed V and J ends, which lost 7 bases and 8 bases, there was a span of 14 bases. CDR3 loop: CASTPGVRTQYF. The CDR3 DNA sequence: TGTGCCAGCACCCCCGGGGTGCGAACCCAGTACTTC.

The V gene is TRBV24-1, the J gene TRBJ2-2, with 9 bases identical to TRBD2. CDR1 is KGHDR, CDR2 SFDVKD, per germline. There are 16 residues in the CDR3. Losses at the gene ends were 4 bases for V and 2 bases for J; bases not matched to a gene: 4. CDR3 protein: CATSEPGLANTGELFF. The CDR3 DNA reads TGTGCCACCAGTGAGCCGGGACTAGCAAACACCGGGGAGCTGTTTTTT.

The rearrangement uses TRBV21-1 and TRBJ2-5. TRBV21-1 is a listed pseudogene. The CDR3 loop spans 14 amino acids. CDR3 sequence: CASGQKSGSETQYF. CDR3 sequence (DNA): TGTGCCAGCGGCCAAAAGTCAGGGAGTGAGACCCAGTACTTC.

This chain uses TRBV6-5 with TRBJ1-6; the match to TRBD1 covers 7 bases. The germline V gene has CDR1 MNHEY and CDR2 SVGAGI. This CDR3 spans 14 amino acids. V lost 7 bases and J lost 8; bases outside the gene matches: 8. CDR3 region: CASTSGQGDSPLHF. The DNA of the CDR3 is TGTGCCAGCACCTCGGGGCAGGGGGATTCACCCCTCCACTTT.

The chain combines TRBV6-6 with TRBJ2-4; no clear D. The V end was cut by 6 bases, the J end by 0 bases, with 12 bases between. This CDR3 region has 15 residues. Per the germline V gene, CDR1 is MNHNY and CDR2 is SVGAGI (reference sequence). The CDR3 nucleotides read TGTGCCAGCAGGGAAACCGGACGAGCCAAAAACATTCAGTACTTC. Its protein product is CASRETGRAKNIQYF.

V is TRBV3-1 (or the pseudogene TRBV3-2) and J is TRBJ1-1, with D possibly being TRBD1 (5 bases). V was pared by 1 base and J by 6 bases, with 18 bases between. This CDR3 comprises 16 residues. Germline V CDR1 and CDR2: LGHDT, YNNKEL (reference sequence). CDR3 sequence reads: CASSQVGLRRLPEAFF. The CDR3, as DNA: TGTGCCAGCAGCCAAGTGGGGCTTAGGAGACTCCCTGAAGCTTTCTTT.

This chain joins TRBV29-1 and TRBJ1-1, with TRBD1 matching over 7 bases. The CDR3 is 13 residues long. The V gene end was trimmed by 7 bases and the J gene end by 4 bases; junction bases not matched to a gene: 9. Germline V gives CDR1 SQVTM, CDR2 ANQGSEA. The CDR3 region has the DNA TGCAGCGGAAGCGACAGGGTGGGCACTGAAGCTTTCTTT. It codes for CSGSDRVGTEAFF.

This rearrangement joins TRBV5-1 to TRBJ2-2; D could derive from TRBD1 or TRBD2 (6 bases each). The CDR3 is 15 residues long. Looked up from germline, CDR1 is SGHRS and CDR2 is YFSETQ. Deletions cut 4 bases from V and 6 bases from J, with 16 bases between. In nucleotides, the CDR3 is TGCGCCAGCAGCACCGAACGGGGGCTGGCCGGGGAGCTGTTTTTT. Protein sequence: CASSTERGLAGELFF.

This clone was recorded only once. The chain's CDR3 is CASSYRQGRTEAFF. CDR3 nucleotides: TGTGCCAGCAGTTACCGACAGGGGAGGACTGAAGCTTTCTTT. The chain uses TRBV6-5 and TRBJ1-1; 8 nucleotides agree with TRBD1. This CDR3 has 14 amino acids. CDR1 and CDR2 (germline): MNHEY, SVGAGI. Trimming removed 2 bases from V and 5 bases from J; junction bases left unmatched: 4.

V usage is TRBV6-5 and J usage is TRBJ1-1; no definite D call. Trimming shortened V by 6 bases and J by 4 bases, and 12 bases separated the two germline ends. The CDR3 totals 13 residues. Germline V gene data show CDR1 as MNHEY and CDR2 as SVGAGI. The CDR3 nucleotides read TGTGCCAGCAGCCCAGGATTTGGCACTGAAGCTTTCTTT. This encodes CASSPGFGTEAFF.

The CDR3 protein is CASRVDFSPLHF. CDR3 nucleotides: TGTGCCAGCCGCGTAGACTTCTCACCCCTCCACTTT. This chain connects TRBV5-4 to TRBJ1-6, with D hard to call. Trimming stripped 7 bases from V and 10 bases from J, with 12 bases between. Germline-derived CDR1 and CDR2 are SGHNT and YYREEE (reference sequence). The CDR3 has 12 amino acids. The full variable domain, in which reference TRBV5-4 and TRBJ1-6 provide the parts outside the CDR3, is ETGVTQSPTHLIKTRGQQVTLRCSSQSGHNTVSWYQQALGQGPQFIFQYYREEENGRGNFPPRFSGLQFPNYSSELNVNALELDDSALYLCASRVDFSPLHFGNGTRLTVT.

This CDR3 is CASSLALGSYEQYF. CDR3 sequence (DNA): TGCGCCAGCAGCCTTGCCCTAGGCTCCTACGAGCAGTACTTC. V usage is TRBV5-1 and J usage is TRBJ2-7, with unresolved D. CDR1 and CDR2 from the germline V gene are SGHRS and YFSETQ. This CDR3 has 14 residues. V lost 4 bases, J lost 0 bases, and 11 bases lay in between.

This clone appeared a few times. The genes are TRBV10-2 and TRBJ2-1; TRBD2 might be the D (5 bases). V was pared by 1 base and J by 3 bases, with 10 bases between. CDR3 length: 15 residues. Germline V CDR1 and CDR2: WSHSY, SAAADI. The CDR3 here is CASSEWFRDYNEQFF. Here the CDR3 DNA reads TGCGCCAGCAGTGAGTGGTTCCGGGACTACAATGAGCAGTTCTTC.

V is TRBV7-9 and J is TRBJ1-4, with D possibly matching TRBD1 (5 bases). The germline V and J ends were trimmed by 2 bases and 4 bases, with 23 bases remaining between them. Germline-derived CDR1 and CDR2 are SEHNR and FQNEAQ (reference sequence). CDR3 length: 19 amino acids. The CDR3 sequence: CASSLIPPGTRINNEKLFF. The DNA of the CDR3 is TGTGCCAGCAGCTTAATTCCCCCCGGGACCAGGATCAATAATGAAAAACTGTTTTTT.

The J gene is TRBJ2-2, the V gene TRBV7-2; D possibly corresponds to TRBD1 (7 bases). The CDR3 has 13 amino acids. V was trimmed by 5 bases and J by 6 bases, leaving 10 bases between them. Germline V gene lookup returns CDR1 SGHTA and CDR2 FQGNSA. The CDR3 is CASSRRGAGELFF. The CDR3 DNA follows: TGTGCCAGCAGCCGCAGGGGGGCCGGGGAGCTGTTTTTT.